These T cell receptor beta chains were read from a single sample in a study of PD-L1 blockade in urothelial cancer. Sequenced by immunoSEQ multiplex PCR; TCRdb stores in-frame clones only, minus some. The repertoire holds roughly 130,000 clones, with about 81% as singletons. Material: PBMCs, obtained around atezolizumab (anti-PD-L1) treatment. These receptors were obtained from a man aged 50 or older with urothelial cancer. Both conserved end residues are part of each CDR3. The D gene is left open where the match is weak. Clone size is shown for a subset of rows, as once, few, many or a class of expanded clone.

j_gene | v_gene | abundance | d_gene | CDR3aa | CDR3nt
TRBJ2-1 | TRBV11-2 | . | . | CASSLGGRRYNEQFF | TGTGCCAGCAGCTTAGGTGGGAGACGCTACAATGAGCAGTTCTTC
TRBJ2-7 | TRBV18 | . | TRBD2 | CASSPLGPAGGLHEQYF | TGTGCCAGCTCACCACTTGGCCCGGCGGGAGGTCTGCACGAGCAGTACTTC
TRBJ2-4 | TRBV6-5 | . | . | CASRDTSQLQYF | TGTGCCAGCAGGGATACTAGTCAACTTCAGTACTTC
TRBJ1-5 | TRBV6-1 | . | . | CASSELREGAQHF | TGTGCCAGCAGTGAGTTAAGGGAGGGCGCCCAGCATTTT
TRBJ2-3 | TRBV28 | . | TRBD1 | CASSLPLPGQGARDTQYF | TGTGCCAGCAGTTTACCCCTCCCGGGACAGGGGGCGCGAGATACGCAGTATTTT
TRBJ2-3 | TRBV9 | . | TRBD2 | CASSPSGSNPDTQYF | TGTGCCAGCAGTCCTAGCGGGAGTAACCCAGATACGCAGTATTTT
TRBJ2-3 | TRBV7-8 | few | TRBD2 | CASSPRAGGTTDTQYF | TGTGCCAGCAGCCCCCGAGCGGGAGGAACCACAGATACGCAGTATTTT
TRBJ2-3 | TRBV5-1 | . | TRBD2 | CASSSLAGGSTQYF | TGCGCCAGCAGCTCACTAGCGGGTGGTAGTACGCAGTATTTT
TRBJ1-6 | TRBV7-9 | . | . | CAITDSYNSPLHF | TGTGCCATAACGGACAGTTATAATTCACCCCTCCACTTT
TRBJ2-2 | TRBV5-1 | once | TRBD2 | CASSLGVAGNTGELFF | TGCGCCAGCAGCTTGGGGGTAGCGGGGAACACCGGGGAGCTGTTTTTT